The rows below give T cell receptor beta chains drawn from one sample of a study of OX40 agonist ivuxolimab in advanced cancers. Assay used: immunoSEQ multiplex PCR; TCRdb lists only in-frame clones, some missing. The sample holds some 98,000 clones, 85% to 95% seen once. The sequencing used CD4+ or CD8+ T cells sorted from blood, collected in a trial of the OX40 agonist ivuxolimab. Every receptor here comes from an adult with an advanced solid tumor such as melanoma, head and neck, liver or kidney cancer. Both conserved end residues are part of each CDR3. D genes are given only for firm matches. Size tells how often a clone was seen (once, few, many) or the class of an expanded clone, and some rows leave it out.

DNA: TGCGCCAGCAGCCAAGGGGACTCGAGAAATGAGCAGTTCTTC; CDR3: CASSQGDSRNEQFF; size: .; D: .; J: TRBJ2-1; V: TRBV4-1
DNA: TGTGCCAGCAGCACCTCTGGGGCCAACGTCCTGACTTTC; CDR3: CASSTSGANVLTF; size: .; D: .; J: TRBJ2-6; V: TRBV5-6
DNA: TGTGCCAGCAGCTTGGGAATTAATACCTACGAGCAGTACTTC; CDR3: CASSLGINTYEQYF; size: .; D: .; J: TRBJ2-7; V: TRBV11-2
DNA: TGTGCCAGCAGTGGGGGGTGGCGCGCCGTAGGATACTTC; CDR3: CASSGGWRAVGYF; size: once; D: .; J: TRBJ2-7; V: TRBV2
DNA: TGTGCCAGCTCATCAGACAGGGGTGTCGGAAACACCATATATTTT; CDR3: CASSSDRGVGNTIYF; size: .; D: TRBD1; J: TRBJ1-3; V: TRBV18
DNA: TGTGCCAGCAGCTTCTCAGGGGGCTTGGATCAGCCCCAGCATTTT; CDR3: CASSFSGGLDQPQHF; size: .; D: TRBD1; J: TRBJ1-5; V: TRBV5-5
DNA: TGTGCCAGCAGCTTATATCCCTACAATGAGCAGTTCTTC; CDR3: CASSLYPYNEQFF; size: .; D: .; J: TRBJ2-1; V: TRBV7-3
DNA: TGCGCCAGCAGCGGGACAGACTCTGGAAACACCATATATTTT; CDR3: CASSGTDSGNTIYF; size: .; D: TRBD1; J: TRBJ1-3; V: TRBV5-1
DNA: TGTGCCTATTTAGGGGTTAACATTCAGTACTTC; CDR3: CAYLGVNIQYF; size: .; D: .; J: TRBJ2-4; V: TRBV30
DNA: TGTGCCAGCAGCCCACTAGGGCCAACAAGCAATCAGCCCCAGCATTTT; CDR3: CASSPLGPTSNQPQHF; size: .; D: .; J: TRBJ1-5; V: TRBV7-6
DNA: TGCGCCAGCAGCCAAGTGGCAGATACGCAGTATTTT; CDR3: CASSQVADTQYF; size: .; D: .; J: TRBJ2-3; V: TRBV4-3
DNA: TGTGCCAGCAGGAGGACGGCGGTCTATGGCTACACCTTC; CDR3: CASRRTAVYGYTF; size: .; D: .; J: TRBJ1-2; V: TRBV6-1
DNA: TGCGCCAGCAGCTTGTCTTTAGGCAGCCAAAATGGCTACACCTTC; CDR3: CASSLSLGSQNGYTF; size: few; D: .; J: TRBJ1-2; V: TRBV5-1
DNA: TGTGCCAGCAAACGAAGGAGAATGAACACTGAAGCTTTCTTT; CDR3: CASKRRRMNTEAFF; size: .; D: .; J: TRBJ1-1; V: TRBV6-6
DNA: TGTGCCAGCAGCGAACCGGGCCTCGCTCCAGATACGCAGTATTTT; CDR3: CASSEPGLAPDTQYF; size: .; D: .; J: TRBJ2-3; V: TRBV9
DNA: TGCGCCAGCAGCTTGGTACAGGGGGACTACAATGAGCAGTTCTTC; CDR3: CASSLVQGDYNEQFF; size: .; D: TRBD1; J: TRBJ2-1; V: TRBV5-1
DNA: TGTGCCAGCAGCTTGGTTTTTCACACTGAAGCTTTCTTT; CDR3: CASSLVFHTEAFF; size: .; D: .; J: TRBJ1-1; V: TRBV5-6
DNA: TGTGCCAGCAGTTACTCGACTTTGGGTGTGGGTGGCTACACCTTC; CDR3: CASSYSTLGVGGYTF; size: once; D: .; J: TRBJ1-2; V: TRBV6-5
DNA: TGTGCCAGCAGTTTAAGCCGGGATGAGCAGTTCTTC; CDR3: CASSLSRDEQFF; size: .; D: .; J: TRBJ2-1; V: TRBV28
DNA: TGCGCCAGCAGCCGTGCTAGGGCGGGAGGGCCAGGGAGCTCCTACAATGAGCAGTTCTTC; CDR3: CASSRARAGGPGSSYNEQFF; size: once; D: TRBD2; J: TRBJ2-1; V: TRBV4-3
DNA: TGTGCCAGCAGCCTATTAGACAGGGCCAGTAATTCACCCCTCCACTTT; CDR3: CASSLLDRASNSPLHF; size: .; D: TRBD1; J: TRBJ1-6; V: TRBV4-2
DNA: TGTGCCAGCAGACAGTACCTTGAGCAGTTCTTC; CDR3: CASRQYLEQFF; size: .; D: .; J: TRBJ2-1; V: TRBV6-5
DNA: TGTGCCAGCAGCTTAGGCAGGTCTCCTGGCTACACCTTC; CDR3: CASSLGRSPGYTF; size: .; D: .; J: TRBJ1-2; V: TRBV5-6
DNA: TGTGCCAGCAGTTTAATGGCAGGGGGGGTGAACACTGAAGCTTTCTTT; CDR3: CASSLMAGGVNTEAFF; size: .; D: TRBD1; J: TRBJ1-1; V: TRBV27
DNA: TGTGCCAGTAGCACGACAGGGGATCAGGATCAGCCCCAGCATTTT; CDR3: CASSTTGDQDQPQHF; size: .; D: TRBD1; J: TRBJ1-5; V: TRBV19
DNA: TGTGCCACTTATTCGGAGGGACTCTCGAACACTGAAGCTTTCTTT; CDR3: CATYSEGLSNTEAFF; size: .; D: .; J: TRBJ1-1; V: TRBV15
DNA: TGCAGTGCCATGAAGAATGGCTACACCTTC; CDR3: CSAMKNGYTF; size: few; D: .; J: TRBJ1-2; V: TRBV20-1
DNA: TGTGCCAGCAGCCTGACCAGTGGTCAGCCCCAGCATTTT; CDR3: CASSLTSGQPQHF; size: few; D: .; J: TRBJ1-5; V: TRBV7-3
DNA: TGCGCCAGCAGATTTGGACTAGTCTACAATGAGCAGTTCTTC; CDR3: CASRFGLVYNEQFF; size: .; D: TRBD2; J: TRBJ2-1; V: TRBV5-1
DNA: TGTGCCAGCAGTGAAGCCGGCGAGACCCAGTACTTC; CDR3: CASSEAGETQYF; size: .; D: .; J: TRBJ2-5; V: TRBV2
DNA: TGTGCCAGCAGCTTAGCCGGGACAGGGCTAAACTATGGCTACACCTTC; CDR3: CASSLAGTGLNYGYTF; size: .; D: TRBD1; J: TRBJ1-2; V: TRBV7-6
DNA: TGTGCCACCCAGGGGAGGTATCGGGAGGGATATACGCAGTATTTT; CDR3: CATQGRYREGYTQYF; size: once; D: TRBD2; J: TRBJ2-3; V: TRBV4-2
DNA: TGTGCCAGCAGTTCCGTCCGGGCCGTGACGACAGATACGCAGTATTTT; CDR3: CASSSVRAVTTDTQYF; size: once; D: .; J: TRBJ2-3; V: TRBV28
DNA: TGTGCCAGCTCCCCTCCCGTGGGAGGATGGACAGGGCTCGTTGACCAGCCCCAGCATTTT; CDR3: CASSPPVGGWTGLVDQPQHF; size: .; D: TRBD1; J: TRBJ1-5; V: TRBV28
DNA: TGCGCCAGCAGCCAAGAGGTGGCTGGGGGACGGCCCCAGCATTTT; CDR3: CASSQEVAGGRPQHF; size: .; D: .; J: TRBJ1-5; V: TRBV4-3
DNA: TGCGCCAGCAGCCCATCAAACAGGGGAGGCGGTGAAGCTTTCTTT; CDR3: CASSPSNRGGGEAFF; size: once; D: TRBD1; J: TRBJ1-1; V: TRBV4-1
DNA: TGCGCCAGCAGCCAAGATATTGTCGGTTTGGGAACTAATGAAAAACTGTTTTTT; CDR3: CASSQDIVGLGTNEKLFF; size: .; D: .; J: TRBJ1-4; V: TRBV4-3
DNA: TGTGCCAGCAGTCCTCGACTAGCCGGAGAGCAGTTCTTC; CDR3: CASSPRLAGEQFF; size: .; D: TRBD2; J: TRBJ2-1; V: TRBV6-1
DNA: TGCAGTGTGGTCTACAATGAGCAGTTCTTC; CDR3: CSVVYNEQFF; size: .; D: .; J: TRBJ2-1; V: TRBV20-1
DNA: TGTGCCAGCATTTCTCCGAATCAGCCCCAGCATTTT; CDR3: CASISPNQPQHF; size: few; D: .; J: TRBJ1-5; V: TRBV28
DNA: TGTGCCAGCAGCAGGACAGAGCTCCCTGAAGCTTTCTTT; CDR3: CASSRTELPEAFF; size: .; D: .; J: TRBJ1-1; V: TRBV25-1
DNA: TGTGCCAGCAACCGGGACAGAAATCAGCCCCAGCATTTT; CDR3: CASNRDRNQPQHF; size: .; D: TRBD1; J: TRBJ1-5; V: TRBV2
DNA: TGTGCCATCGGGTCAAGGCGGGACGGACCGGATGAGCAGTTCTTC; CDR3: CAIGSRRDGPDEQFF; size: .; D: .; J: TRBJ2-1; V: TRBV10-3
DNA: TGTGCCAGCTCATCTCAACAGGGGAGCAGCAATCAGCCCCAGCATTTT; CDR3: CASSSQQGSSNQPQHF; size: .; D: TRBD1; J: TRBJ1-5; V: TRBV18
DNA: TGTGCCAGCAGCTTAGGGGGGACACTATCCTACGAGCAGTACTTC; CDR3: CASSLGGTLSYEQYF; size: .; D: .; J: TRBJ2-7; V: TRBV7-2
DNA: TGCGCCAGCAGCTTGGTCCCCTCACGACAGGAGTGGTCAGATACGCAGTATTTT; CDR3: CASSLVPSRQEWSDTQYF; size: .; D: .; J: TRBJ2-3; V: TRBV5-1
DNA: TGTGCCAGCAGCCGTACCTACGAAGGATTCAATGAGCAGTTCTTC; CDR3: CASSRTYEGFNEQFF; size: .; D: .; J: TRBJ2-1; V: TRBV5-4
DNA: TGTGCCAGTAGCTTCCGGGACCCCAGGAACAATCAGCCCCAGCATTTT; CDR3: CASSFRDPRNNQPQHF; size: once; D: .; J: TRBJ1-5; V: TRBV19
DNA: TGTGCCAGCAGCTTAGGGTCCGGGTCCTACAATGAGCAGTTCTTC; CDR3: CASSLGSGSYNEQFF; size: .; D: .; J: TRBJ2-1; V: TRBV11-3
DNA: TGCAGCCTTCCTTCTACTAGCGGATACGATGAGCAGTTCTTC; CDR3: CSLPSTSGYDEQFF; size: once; D: TRBD2; J: TRBJ2-1; V: TRBV29-1
DNA: TGTGCCAGCAGCCCGGGACAGGGCACAGATACGCAGTATTTT; CDR3: CASSPGQGTDTQYF; size: .; D: TRBD1; J: TRBJ2-3; V: TRBV28
DNA: TGTGCCAGCAGCTTAATTGAGCTAGGGGGCATCGGGTATGGCTACACCTTC; CDR3: CASSLIELGGIGYGYTF; size: once; D: TRBD1; J: TRBJ1-2; V: TRBV11-2
DNA: TGTGCCAGCAGCCCGAACGCGGGGGCGGATAATTACGAGCAGTACTTC; CDR3: CASSPNAGADNYEQYF; size: .; D: .; J: TRBJ2-7; V: TRBV4-2
DNA: TGTGCCAGCTCACCCCGTAGGGTACAGGGTGAAGCTTTCTTT; CDR3: CASSPRRVQGEAFF; size: .; D: .; J: TRBJ1-1; V: TRBV18
DNA: TGTGCCTGGAGTGTACAATTGGCGACGAGGGTCTCTGGAAACACCATATATTTT; CDR3: CAWSVQLATRVSGNTIYF; size: .; D: .; J: TRBJ1-3; V: TRBV30
DNA: TGTGCCAGCAGTTACGATGGCCATAATGAAAAACTGTTTTTT; CDR3: CASSYDGHNEKLFF; size: .; D: .; J: TRBJ1-4; V: TRBV6-5
DNA: TGTGCCTGGTCCCGACTAGCGCTCTCGGAAGTAGAGCAGTTCTTC; CDR3: CAWSRLALSEVEQFF; size: .; D: TRBD2; J: TRBJ2-1; V: TRBV30